This T cell receptor beta chain appears in the sequencing data of a study of CD8+ T cells in alopecia areata listed by TCRdb under 2018. A note on the overall study: Female C3H/HeJ recipients, roughly 6-11 weeks old, were grafted with skin from C3H/HeJ donors with spontaneous alopecia (about 6-12 months old). To study T cell clonal expansion in alopecia areata, the researchers applied high-throughput TCRbeta sequencing to both the C3H/HeJ mouse model and human patients. In humans, TCRbeta sequencing was performed on scalp tissue and on sorted CD4+ and CD8+ peripheral blood T cells from healthy controls and from patients with patchy or totalis/universalis alopecia areata. Scalp clonality was compared across normal scalp (n=4), patchy alopecia areata scalp (n=8), and alopecia totalis/universalis scalp (n=8). RNA came from the PAXgene miRNA kit for fixed scalp, the miRNeasy kit for PBMCs, and the RNeasy kit for mouse skin. immunoSEQ multiplex PCR using 35 Vbeta forward primers and 13 Jbeta reverse primers was used to amplify TCRbeta CDR3 regions.

Cells from mouse cutaneous lymph nodes were pooled, stained for CD4, CD8alpha, NKG2D, NKG2ACE and other markers, and then sorted on a BD Influx. Based on the germline V gene (reference sequence), the CDR1 and CDR2 sequences are NSQYPW and LRSPGD. V lost 2 bases and J lost 0 bases, and the count of bases not matched to a germline gene is 4. From its cysteine to its phenylalanine, the CDR3 spans 15 amino acids. Sequencing covers 33 bases of the CDR3, shown here with the frame starting at base 1. Results the study describes overall, beyond this receptor: Shared TCR sequences between patients were less evident than in mice, which may be partly attributable to HLA diversity in the patient population. Unlike mouse skin, which is dominated by gammadelta T cells, normal human skin has resident alphabeta T cells that are also sequenced, and this complicates analysis of the scalp TCR repertoire. Compared with normal scalp, lesional scalp, particularly in alopecia totalis/universalis, had higher clonality and more expanded CD8+ clones, which suggests antigenic drive.

In regard to this clone: There is no known antigen for this receptor. For this receptor, the gene names and germline sequences are taken from the mouse. The read halts 4 residues ahead of the CDR3 end, with the missing end drawn from the germline J gene.

Libraries came from the immunoSEQ multiplex PCR assay. RNA was extracted from all samples and reverse transcribed into cDNA as template for TCR sequencing. First-strand cDNA was synthesized with SuperScript III using a 2:1 mix of oligo-dT and random hexamers. Amplification bias was assessed with a synthetic immune receptor repertoire, and residual bias was removed computationally. Libraries were sequenced on Illumina HiSeq with 60 bp reads covering the CDR3, read from J toward V. Per the source publication's procedure: Raw reads were preprocessed for error removal, and CDR3 was defined according to IMGT conventions as running from the conserved cysteine to phenylalanine. Clonality was computed by normalizing Shannon entropy by log2 of the number of productive unique TCRs and subtracting the result from 1. CD4 or CD8 identity of scalp clones was inferred by cross-referencing scalp TCRbeta sequences with sorted blood CD4 and CD8 repertoires. TCRdb obtained this table from immuneACCESS and retained in-frame rearrangements with V and J assigned. These tables miss some clones; where compared with another copy, unresolved V genes account for less than half of the shortfall, and the remainder is unexplained. Clonal size and the V and J genes are those of that table, whereas D and trimming came from the DNA. This sample has 15,000 to 20,000 clones in the table, none counted a single time. The top ten hold 31% of the sample.

The rearrangement combines TRBV1 with TRBJ2-7, with 7 junctional bases fitting TRBD1. The sequence was collected from a C3H/HeJ mouse with alopecia areata. In terms of MHC, this strain is H2-k. The sequenced sample was CD8+ T cells sorted from a lymph node. The sequenced CDR3 bases are TGCACCTGCAGTGCACCAGGGGGTAGCTCCTAT. Its protein product is CTCSAPGGSSY. The CDR3, in full, reads CTCSAPGGSSYEQYF.